What follows are 11 T cell receptor beta chains derived from one specimen sequenced in a study of cytomegalovirus exposure and HLA in healthy donors. Primers for the PCR totalled 60 Vbeta and 13 Jbeta. The method was immunoSEQ multiplex PCR; TCRdb's version includes in-frame clones alone and lacks a portion of them. Recorded here are fewer than 110,000 clones; the top ten clones represent roughly 3.5%. Sequences were obtained from PBMCs. These TCRs come from a man aged 35-49 years in good health and CMV-seronegative.

The V call is TRBV4-1, the J call TRBJ1-4; D unresolved. The CDR3 has 18 amino acids. Deletions cut 0 bases from V and 3 bases from J, with 17 bases between. Germline V gene sequence: CDR1 MGHRA, CDR2 YSYEKL. CDR3 in amino acids: CASSQEERWVGSNEKLFF. CDR3 nucleotides: TGCGCCAGCAGCCAAGAAGAGCGGTGGGTTGGGTCTAATGAAAAACTGTTTTTT.

The genes are TRBV7-2 and TRBJ2-1; 10 nucleotides align to TRBD2. CDR1 and CDR2 from the germline V gene are SGHTA and FQGNSA. Unmatched junction bases numbered 12, after V lost 5 bases and J lost 8 bases. This CDR3 region has 16 residues. CDR3: CASSTSSGGFPYEQFF. CDR3 DNA sequence: TGTGCCAGCAGCACATCTAGCGGGGGATTCCCATATGAGCAGTTCTTC.

The V and J genes are TRBV7-2 and TRBJ2-7; 7 positions match TRBD2. The CDR3 sequence is 15 residues long. V lost 5 bases to trimming and J lost 6 bases; unmatched junction nucleotides: 13. Germline V gives CDR1 SGHTA, CDR2 FQGNSA. In DNA form, the CDR3 reads TGTGCCAGCAGCCTTACGAGGGCTAGCGGCGGCGAGCAGTACTTC. Encoded protein: CASSLTRASGGEQYF.

The rearrangement links TRBV5-1 to TRBJ2-2; 8 bases align to TRBD1. Germline V gene sequence: CDR1 SGHRS, CDR2 YFSETQ. This CDR3 spans 16 amino acids. Trimming cost V 3 bases and J 2 bases; bases outside gene matches: 6. The chain's CDR3 is CASSSIGQGNTGELFF. CDR3 nucleotides: TGCGCCAGCAGCTCCATCGGACAGGGTAACACCGGGGAGCTGTTTTTT.

The V call is TRBV11-2, the J call TRBJ1-6, with no clear D. Trimming took off 5 bases at V and 5 bases at J, with 10 bases between the two ends. The CDR3 spans 14 residues. Germline CDR1 is SGHAT and CDR2 is FQNNGV. DNA of the CDR3: TGTGCCAGCAGCCCCAACAGAAATAATTCACCCCTCCACTTT. Amino acids: CASSPNRNNSPLHF.

The chain uses TRBV5-5 and TRBJ2-7; 12 positions agree with TRBD2. The CDR3 consists of 13 residues. Germline V gives CDR1 SGHKS, CDR2 YYEKEE (reference sequence). The ends lost 7 bases at V and 3 bases at J; junction bases unmatched: 2. The CDR3 protein is CASGGLAGYEQYF. CDR3 DNA sequence: TGTGCCAGCGGGGGACTAGCGGGCTACGAGCAGTACTTC.

The chain couples TRBV5-1 to TRBJ2-3; D not resolved. Germline lookup yields CDR1 SGHRS and CDR2 YFSETQ. This CDR3 is built from 13 residues. V lost 0 bases to trimming and J lost 5 bases, with 7 bases between them. The DNA for the CDR3 is TGCGCCAGCAGCTTGGACCTACTAGATACGCAGTATTTT. It translates to CASSLDLLDTQYF. The full variable domain, its missing parts supplied by reference TRBV5-1 and TRBJ2-3, is KAGVTQTPRYLIKTRGQQVTLSCSPISGHRSVSWYQQTPGQGLQFLFEYFSETQRNKGNFPGRFSGRQFSNSRSEMNVSTLELGDSALYLCASSLDLLDTQYFGPGTRLTVL.

The rearrangement links TRBV10-1 to TRBJ2-7; D perhaps matches TRBD2 (6 bases). The germline CDR1 and CDR2 sequences are WNHNN and SYGVQD (reference sequence). This CDR3 comprises 16 residues. The V and J ends lost 0 bases and 4 bases respectively, with 16 bases between them. DNA for the CDR3: TGCGCCAGCAGTGAGTCAGTGGGGGGAGCTTGGTACGAGCAGTACTTC. It is translated as CASSESVGGAWYEQYF.

V and J are TRBV30 and TRBJ2-3; 15 nucleotides align to TRBD2. J was trimmed by 3 bases and V by 3 bases; bases with no gene match: 4. The germline gives CDR1 GTSNPN, CDR2 SVGIG (reference sequence). The CDR3 runs to 16 residues. DNA of the CDR3: TGTGCCTGGAGCAAGGGACTAGCGGGGGGAACAGATACGCAGTATTTT. The encoded protein is CAWSKGLAGGTDTQYF.

V gene TRBV7-8 combines with J gene TRBJ2-7; tentatively, D is TRBD2 (7 bases). V gave up 1 base and J gave up 0 bases, with 13 bases separating them. Germline V gives CDR1 SGHVS, CDR2 FQNEAQ. CDR3 size: 16 residues. CDR3 nucleotides: TGTGCCAGCAGCTTAGGCGGGGGCGGGGGCTCCTACGAGCAGTACTTC. Its protein product is CASSLGGGGGSYEQYF.

This chain joins TRBV6-5 and TRBJ2-2; 7 nucleotides align to TRBD1. Germline CDR1 reads MNHEY; CDR2 reads SVGAGI. With 2 bases clipped from V and 1 base from J, the junction kept 1 base outside the gene matches. This CDR3 is 15 amino acids long. In DNA form, the CDR3 reads TGTGCCAGCAGTTACAGGGGGCTGAACACCGGGGAGCTGTTTTTT. Its translation: CASSYRGLNTGELFF.